The rows below give T cell receptor beta chains drawn from one sample of a study of blood T cell repertoires in COVID-19. Assay used: immunoSEQ multiplex PCR; TCRdb lists only in-frame clones, some missing. The sample yields roughly 150,000 clones, 88% seen once. Sequencing input: peripheral blood. The receptors stem from a woman in her seventies with acute or convalescent COVID-19. Both conserved end residues are part of each CDR3. The order of the fields is clone size, V gene, J gene, D gene, CDR3 DNA, CDR3 protein. The D gene is left open where the match is weak. Where a row states a size, it is once, few, many or the class of an expanded clone; other rows omit it.

clone size: -
V gene: TRBV18
J gene: TRBJ2-7
D gene: -
CDR3 DNA: TGTGCCAGCTCACCACTGGCAGGGGAAGGTTACGAGCAGTACTTC
CDR3 protein: CASSPLAGEGYEQYF

clone size: -
V gene: TRBV27
J gene: TRBJ2-5
D gene: TRBD2
CDR3 DNA: TGTGCCAGCTCCGTCTTAGCGGGGGGGCAAGAGACCCAGTACTTC
CDR3 protein: CASSVLAGGQETQYF

clone size: -
V gene: TRBV19
J gene: TRBJ1-4
D gene: TRBD1
CDR3 DNA: TGTGCCAGTAGTATACCCCGACAGGGTGCTAATGAAAAACTGTTTTTT
CDR3 protein: CASSIPRQGANEKLFF

clone size: -
V gene: TRBV5-1
J gene: TRBJ1-6
D gene: TRBD1
CDR3 DNA: TGCGCCAGCAGCCGGACGGGACAGGGGGATTCACCCCTCCACTTT
CDR3 protein: CASSRTGQGDSPLHF

clone size: -
V gene: TRBV5-5
J gene: TRBJ1-6
D gene: TRBD1
CDR3 DNA: TGTGCCAGCAGCTTGATGGACAGGGGGTCCTATAATTCACCCCTCCACTTT
CDR3 protein: CASSLMDRGSYNSPLHF

clone size: -
V gene: TRBV7-8
J gene: TRBJ1-4
D gene: -
CDR3 DNA: TGTGCCAGCAGCTTAGCCGTCGGGGGGATTAATGAAAAACTGTTTTTT
CDR3 protein: CASSLAVGGINEKLFF

clone size: -
V gene: TRBV19
J gene: TRBJ2-3
D gene: -
CDR3 DNA: TGTGCCAGTAGCCGAGGAGGGCTCGCAGATACGCAGTATTTT
CDR3 protein: CASSRGGLADTQYF

clone size: -
V gene: TRBV3-1/TRBV3-2
J gene: TRBJ2-6
D gene: -
CDR3 DNA: TGTGCCAGCAGCCAGACCCGGGACAACATAATCTCTGGGGCCAACGTCCTGACTTTC
CDR3 protein: CASSQTRDNIISGANVLTF

clone size: -
V gene: TRBV27
J gene: TRBJ1-5
D gene: -
CDR3 DNA: TGTGCCAGCTCTTCCCGGGGTGGCTTCAATCAGCCCCAGCATTTT
CDR3 protein: CASSSRGGFNQPQHF

clone size: -
V gene: TRBV19
J gene: TRBJ2-7
D gene: TRBD1
CDR3 DNA: TGTGCCAGTAGTACTCACAGGGGAACCTACGAGCAGTACTTC
CDR3 protein: CASSTHRGTYEQYF

clone size: -
V gene: TRBV6-5
J gene: TRBJ2-7
D gene: TRBD1
CDR3 DNA: TGTGCCAGCAGTTACGGGACAGGGGGGTACTACGAGCAGTACTTC
CDR3 protein: CASSYGTGGYYEQYF

clone size: -
V gene: TRBV9
J gene: TRBJ2-3
D gene: TRBD1
CDR3 DNA: TGTGCCAGCAGCGCCCGGGACAGGGGGGCGGATACGCAGTATTTT
CDR3 protein: CASSARDRGADTQYF

clone size: -
V gene: TRBV7-2
J gene: TRBJ1-4
D gene: TRBD1
CDR3 DNA: TGTGCCAGCAGCCCCGACAGGGGTGGGGGTGAAAAACTGTTTTTT
CDR3 protein: CASSPDRGGGEKLFF

clone size: -
V gene: TRBV7-2
J gene: TRBJ1-5
D gene: TRBD1
CDR3 DNA: TGTGCCAGCAGCTTAAGACAGGGAAGTCAGCCCCAGCATTTT
CDR3 protein: CASSLRQGSQPQHF

clone size: once
V gene: TRBV11-2
J gene: TRBJ2-7
D gene: TRBD2
CDR3 DNA: TGTGCCAGCAGCTTCGGGACTAGCGGGGCCTCCTACGAGCAGTACTTC
CDR3 protein: CASSFGTSGASYEQYF

clone size: -
V gene: TRBV19
J gene: TRBJ1-1
D gene: TRBD1
CDR3 DNA: TGTGCCAGTAGGGACAGGGAGAACACTGAAGCTTTCTTT
CDR3 protein: CASRDRENTEAFF

clone size: once
V gene: TRBV3-1/TRBV3-2
J gene: TRBJ1-2
D gene: -
CDR3 DNA: TGTGCCAGCAGCCAAGAGTCAGGCTCTGGCTACACCTTC
CDR3 protein: CASSQESGSGYTF

clone size: -
V gene: TRBV2
J gene: TRBJ1-6
D gene: -
CDR3 DNA: TGTGCCAGCAGTGAACGACCTCAGACAGGTAGCTCCTATAATTCACCCCTCCACTTT
CDR3 protein: CASSERPQTGSSYNSPLHF

clone size: -
V gene: TRBV28
J gene: TRBJ2-1
D gene: TRBD2
CDR3 DNA: TGTGCCAGCAGTCCCTGGACTAGCGGGGGGGCCGCTGAGCAGTTCTTC
CDR3 protein: CASSPWTSGGAAEQFF

clone size: -
V gene: TRBV6-1
J gene: TRBJ1-1
D gene: TRBD1
CDR3 DNA: TGTGCCAGCACCAGGGACAGGGGTATGAACACTGAAGCTTTCTTT
CDR3 protein: CASTRDRGMNTEAFF

clone size: -
V gene: TRBV5-1
J gene: TRBJ1-5
D gene: -
CDR3 DNA: TGCGCCAGCAGCTTGGACCAGGGAGGTCAGCCCCAGCATTTT
CDR3 protein: CASSLDQGGQPQHF

clone size: -
V gene: TRBV2
J gene: TRBJ2-7
D gene: TRBD1
CDR3 DNA: TGTGCCAGCGAGTGGACAGGGTTGGGCGAGCAGTACTTC
CDR3 protein: CASEWTGLGEQYF

clone size: -
V gene: TRBV4-1
J gene: TRBJ2-5
D gene: -
CDR3 DNA: TGCGCCAGCAGCCAAGATCAGGCCCGGTGGGCAGAGACCCAGTACTTC
CDR3 protein: CASSQDQARWAETQYF

clone size: -
V gene: TRBV9
J gene: TRBJ1-6
D gene: -
CDR3 DNA: TGTGCCAGCAGCGTAGGACAGACTAATTCACCCCTCCACTTT
CDR3 protein: CASSVGQTNSPLHF

clone size: -
V gene: TRBV5-5
J gene: TRBJ1-5
D gene: -
CDR3 DNA: TGTGCCAGCAGCTCCGGACACTTCAATCAGCCCCAGCATTTT
CDR3 protein: CASSSGHFNQPQHF

clone size: -
V gene: TRBV3-1/TRBV3-2
J gene: TRBJ1-3
D gene: TRBD1
CDR3 DNA: TGTGCCAGCAGCCAAGATCCATCCAGGGGGCGCAAACATAACACCATATATTTT
CDR3 protein: CASSQDPSRGRKHNTIYF

clone size: -
V gene: TRBV27
J gene: TRBJ2-3
D gene: -
CDR3 DNA: TGTGCCACTTGCCGCGGGGGCCTCACAGATACGCAGTATTTT
CDR3 protein: CATCRGGLTDTQYF

clone size: once
V gene: TRBV2
J gene: TRBJ1-3
D gene: -
CDR3 DNA: TGTGCCAGCAGTGAAGCGCGGGGCTCTGGAAACACCATATATTTT
CDR3 protein: CASSEARGSGNTIYF

clone size: -
V gene: TRBV29-1
J gene: TRBJ2-7
D gene: -
CDR3 DNA: TGCAGCGTAGGACACAGGGACGAGCAGTACTTC
CDR3 protein: CSVGHRDEQYF

clone size: -
V gene: TRBV6-5
J gene: TRBJ1-2
D gene: TRBD1
CDR3 DNA: TGTGCCAGCAGTCGACAGGGTCCACTCTATGGCTACACCTTC
CDR3 protein: CASSRQGPLYGYTF

clone size: -
V gene: TRBV10-3
J gene: TRBJ2-5
D gene: TRBD2
CDR3 DNA: TGTGCCATCAGTGGCGGGAGGGGGCAGGAGGCCCAGTACTTC
CDR3 protein: CAISGGRGQEAQYF

clone size: once
V gene: TRBV2
J gene: TRBJ1-2
D gene: -
CDR3 DNA: TGTGCCAGCAGTGAACAGCGCGCTAACTATGGCTACACCTTC
CDR3 protein: CASSEQRANYGYTF

clone size: -
V gene: TRBV7-2
J gene: TRBJ2-5
D gene: TRBD2
CDR3 DNA: TGTGCCAGCAGCTTAATGGCGGCGAGCGGGGGGGCCTGGGAGACCCAGTACTTC
CDR3 protein: CASSLMAASGGAWETQYF

clone size: once
V gene: TRBV6-4
J gene: TRBJ1-5
D gene: TRBD1
CDR3 DNA: TGTGCCAGCAGTCTAACGACAGGGGATTCCCAGCATTTT
CDR3 protein: CASSLTTGDSQHF

clone size: -
V gene: TRBV6-5
J gene: TRBJ1-2
D gene: TRBD1
CDR3 DNA: TGTGCCAGCAGGATTACCGACAGGGATGATGGCTACACCTTC
CDR3 protein: CASRITDRDDGYTF

clone size: -
V gene: TRBV1
J gene: TRBJ2-5
D gene: -
CDR3 DNA: TGCACCAGCATCACTATAGCTTCTGGACTAGCGGGATTCCAAGAGACCCAGTACTTC
CDR3 protein: CTSITIASGLAGFQETQYF

clone size: -
V gene: TRBV28
J gene: TRBJ1-2
D gene: TRBD1
CDR3 DNA: TGTGCCAGCAGTCGGACAGGGACTCATGGCTACACCTTC
CDR3 protein: CASSRTGTHGYTF

clone size: -
V gene: TRBV19
J gene: TRBJ1-4
D gene: -
CDR3 DNA: TGTGCCAGTAGTGGGCCAAGAGTAACTAATGAAAAACTGTTTTTT
CDR3 protein: CASSGPRVTNEKLFF

clone size: few
V gene: TRBV9
J gene: TRBJ2-3
D gene: TRBD1
CDR3 DNA: TGTGCCAGCAGCACCGGGACAGCTTTTAGCACAGATACGCAGTATTTT
CDR3 protein: CASSTGTAFSTDTQYF

clone size: -
V gene: TRBV29-1
J gene: TRBJ2-5
D gene: TRBD1
CDR3 DNA: TGCAGCGCGCACCAGGGGGCAGGGGAGACCCAGTACTTC
CDR3 protein: CSAHQGAGETQYF

clone size: -
V gene: TRBV7-9
J gene: TRBJ1-5
D gene: TRBD1
CDR3 DNA: TGTGCCAGCAGCTCCGGGGACAGGGTCTCCAATCAGCCCCAGCATTTT
CDR3 protein: CASSSGDRVSNQPQHF

clone size: -
V gene: TRBV15
J gene: TRBJ1-5
D gene: TRBD1
CDR3 DNA: TGTGCCACCAGCAGAGATGCAGGGGGAAGCAATCAGCCCCAGCATTTT
CDR3 protein: CATSRDAGGSNQPQHF

clone size: -
V gene: TRBV6-6
J gene: TRBJ1-2
D gene: TRBD1
CDR3 DNA: TGTGCCAGCAGTTACCGGCTCAGGGGGCCCCACTATGGCTACACCTTC
CDR3 protein: CASSYRLRGPHYGYTF

clone size: -
V gene: TRBV28
J gene: TRBJ1-1
D gene: -
CDR3 DNA: TGTGCCAGCAACACCCCAACGGGGGTCACTGAAGCTTTCTTT
CDR3 protein: CASNTPTGVTEAFF

clone size: -
V gene: TRBV10-3
J gene: TRBJ1-1
D gene: -
CDR3 DNA: TGTGCCACCAGTCTGGGGGGAGGGAACACTGAAGCTTTCTTT
CDR3 protein: CATSLGGGNTEAFF

clone size: -
V gene: TRBV7-9
J gene: TRBJ2-2
D gene: TRBD1
CDR3 DNA: TGTGCCAGCAGCTCCCGGCAGGGGGCCTTGAACACCGGGGAGCTGTTTTTT
CDR3 protein: CASSSRQGALNTGELFF

clone size: -
V gene: TRBV19
J gene: TRBJ1-2
D gene: -
CDR3 DNA: TGTGCCACCGAGGGGGAAGAGCCCGGCTACACCTTC
CDR3 protein: CATEGEEPGYTF

clone size: -
V gene: TRBV2
J gene: TRBJ1-5
D gene: TRBD1
CDR3 DNA: TGTGCCAGCAGTTTCGACAGGGGGCCGACTCCTAATCAGCCCCAGCATTTT
CDR3 protein: CASSFDRGPTPNQPQHF

clone size: -
V gene: TRBV5-1
J gene: TRBJ1-5
D gene: -
CDR3 DNA: TGCGCCAGCAGCTTAACAGGGATAGAGCAGCCCCAGCATTTT
CDR3 protein: CASSLTGIEQPQHF

clone size: -
V gene: TRBV24-1
J gene: TRBJ2-1
D gene: -
CDR3 DNA: TGTGCCACCAGTGATTTGTGGGCAAACCCCAATGAGCAGTTCTTC
CDR3 protein: CATSDLWANPNEQFF

clone size: -
V gene: TRBV23-1
J gene: TRBJ1-5
D gene: -
CDR3 DNA: TGCGCCAGCGCCGGGGGAGGGCTAGGGAATCAGCCCCAGCATTTT
CDR3 protein: CASAGGGLGNQPQHF

clone size: -
V gene: TRBV3-1/TRBV3-2
J gene: TRBJ2-4
D gene: -
CDR3 DNA: TGTGCCAGCAGCCAAGATGAGGCCGGCAAAAACATTCAGTACTTC
CDR3 protein: CASSQDEAGKNIQYF

clone size: -
V gene: TRBV7-2
J gene: TRBJ2-5
D gene: -
CDR3 DNA: TGTGCCAGCCGCCGGGGCCAAGAGACCCAGTACTTC
CDR3 protein: CASRRGQETQYF

clone size: -
V gene: TRBV27
J gene: TRBJ2-3
D gene: -
CDR3 DNA: TGTGCCAGCAGCGGGAAGAGGGACACAGATACGCAGTATTTT
CDR3 protein: CASSGKRDTDTQYF

clone size: -
V gene: TRBV28
J gene: TRBJ2-2
D gene: TRBD1
CDR3 DNA: TGTGCCAGCAGTTTCTCCAGGGGGCTGTCCGGGGAGCTGTTTTTT
CDR3 protein: CASSFSRGLSGELFF

clone size: -
V gene: TRBV4-3
J gene: TRBJ2-7
D gene: TRBD2
CDR3 DNA: TGCGCCAGCAGCCAAGGACGGGGGGGCCGATCCTACGAGCAGTACTTC
CDR3 protein: CASSQGRGGRSYEQYF

clone size: -
V gene: TRBV6-5
J gene: TRBJ2-2
D gene: TRBD2
CDR3 DNA: TGTGCCAGCAGTTACCAGCGGGGGGCCACCGGGGAGCTGTTTTTT
CDR3 protein: CASSYQRGATGELFF

clone size: once
V gene: TRBV6-6
J gene: TRBJ2-2
D gene: -
CDR3 DNA: TGTGCCAGCAGACCCACCGGGGTAGGCACCGGGGAGCTGTTTTTT
CDR3 protein: CASRPTGVGTGELFF

clone size: -
V gene: TRBV25-1
J gene: TRBJ2-7
D gene: -
CDR3 DNA: TGTGCCAGCAGTGGACCAGGGGCCCTTACCTACGAGCAGTACTTC
CDR3 protein: CASSGPGALTYEQYF